Listed here is a single TCR beta chain. The antigen remains undetermined. The sample originates from a study of vaccination and CD4 T cells after COVID-19. The CDR3 contains 13 residues. Germline-derived CDR1 and CDR2 are MNHNS and SASEGT. The ends were cut back, 6 bases at V and 9 bases at J, with 17 bases in the middle. With the Oncomine TCR Beta short-read assay, DNA from cultured CD4+ T cells was sequenced. TCRdb re-called the PCR reads with MiXCR, one entry per CDR3 protein. The data contain about 6,100 distinct CDR3 sequences, around half of them seen just once; the ten biggest clones take up about 57%. Treatment: approximately nine-day PBMC culture with coronavirus spike peptide pools or control peptides (ViraFEST assay). CD4+ T cells of the unexposed donor were collected before the COVID-19 pandemic (2011-2018). At days 3 and 7, half the medium was exchanged for fresh IL-2 medium.

The chain recombines TRBV6-1 with TRBJ1-2, with D possibly being TRBD1 (5 bases). The specimen was CD4+ T cells from blood, cultured in vitro. The TCR was taken from a human donor in good health. CDR3 residues: CASSQTSAGRYTF. CDR3 sequence (DNA): TGTGCCAGCAGCCAAACGTCAGCGGGGCGCTACACCTTC.